Sequencing of this T cell receptor (beta chain) was carried out in a study of T cells in localized non-small cell lung cancer. Study observations and caveats: Within adjacent lung there appeared a median roughly 60 of the top 100 tumor clones. In uninvolved adjacent lung, T cell clonality reached its highest value, exceeding tumor.

Comment on this clone: The antigen is unknown.

Germline-derived CDR1 and CDR2 are SGDLS and YYNGEE. Between the trimmed V and J ends, which lost 3 bases and 4 bases, there was a span of 12 bases. This CDR3 comprises 14 residues. Profiling relied on immunoSEQ multiplex PCR, and the TCRdb table lists in-frame clones only, not all of them. Here the sample spans about 78,000 clones, approximately 84% being singletons. The clonotype comes from a man aged 40 to 70 with stage I lung adenocarcinoma. The chain has TRBV9 and TRBJ2-3; D is perhaps TRBD2 (5 bases). Sequencing was performed on peripheral blood, taken before any cancer treatment. The CDR3 loop reads CASSAGVVPDTQYF. In DNA form, the CDR3 reads TGTGCCAGCAGCGCCGGGGTAGTCCCAGATACGCAGTATTTT.